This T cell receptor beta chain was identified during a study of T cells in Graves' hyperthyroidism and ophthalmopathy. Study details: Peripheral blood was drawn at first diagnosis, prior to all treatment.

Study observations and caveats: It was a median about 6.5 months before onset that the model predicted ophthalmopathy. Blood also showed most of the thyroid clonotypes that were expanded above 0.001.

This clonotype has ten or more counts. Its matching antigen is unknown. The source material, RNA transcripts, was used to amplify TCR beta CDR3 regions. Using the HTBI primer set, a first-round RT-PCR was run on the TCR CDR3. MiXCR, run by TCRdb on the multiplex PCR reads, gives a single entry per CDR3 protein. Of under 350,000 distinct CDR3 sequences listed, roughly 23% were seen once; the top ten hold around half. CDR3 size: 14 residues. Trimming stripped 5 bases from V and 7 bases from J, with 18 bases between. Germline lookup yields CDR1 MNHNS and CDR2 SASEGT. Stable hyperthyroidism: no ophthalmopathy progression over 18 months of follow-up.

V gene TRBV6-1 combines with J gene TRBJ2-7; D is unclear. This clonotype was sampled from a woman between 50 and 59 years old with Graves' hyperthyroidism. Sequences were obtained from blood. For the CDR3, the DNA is TGTGCCAGCAGTTATGGTCCCGCTGAAAGGGAGCAGTACTTC. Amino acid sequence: CASSYGPAEREQYF.